Following are 23 T cell receptor beta chains from one sample sequenced in a study of shared clonotypes between healthy human individuals. The protocol was immunoSEQ multiplex PCR, while the TCRdb copy is restricted to in-frame clones and leaves out a portion. In the table there are millions of clones, 90% to 95% of which are singletons. The source material was naive CD4+ T cells sorted from blood. This sample's subset: CD45RA+ positively selected. The origin of the receptors is a man younger than 30 in good health.

This CDR3 is CASSGSGGPTDTQYF. DNA for the CDR3: TGTGCCAGCAGTGGTAGCGGGGGCCCCACAGATACGCAGTATTTT. The chain employs TRBV2 and TRBJ2-3; 9 nucleotides line up with TRBD2. V shed 4 bases, J shed 2 bases, and the junction held 4 bases outside the gene matches. The CDR3 consists of 15 residues. From germline, CDR1 is SNHLY and CDR2 FYNNEI.

This clone came up a few times. This sequence joins TRBV6-5 and TRBJ1-2, with D possibly TRBD1 on 5 matching bases. V was cut by 6 bases and J by 9 bases, with 17 bases left in between. Germline-derived CDR1 and CDR2 are MNHEY and SVGAGI. CDR3 length: 13 amino acids. CDR3 protein: CASRQVQVGRYTF. Here the CDR3 DNA reads TGTGCCAGCAGACAGGTACAGGTGGGACGCTACACCTTC.

This chain joins TRBV29-1 and TRBJ1-2, with D uncertain. The CDR3 length is 12 residues. V lost 0 bases and J lost 7, with 9 bases in between. Germline CDR1 and CDR2: SQVTM and ANQGSEA. The CDR3, as DNA: TGCAGCGTTGAAGATTTGAGGCTTGGCTACACCTTC. It yields the protein CSVEDLRLGYTF.

The chain is built from TRBV7-8 and TRBJ1-2; D remains unclear. There are 16 residues in the CDR3. Germline loops: CDR1 SGHVS, CDR2 FQNEAQ. The V end lost 5 bases, the J end lost 0 bases, and 16 bases lay between the germline ends. The CDR3 sequence: CASSPGQVQTNYGYTF. CDR3 DNA sequence: TGTGCCAGCAGCCCTGGGCAGGTCCAAACTAACTATGGCTACACCTTC.

This chain joins TRBV6-1 and TRBJ1-1; D not resolved. CDR3 length: 13 amino acids. CDR1 and CDR2 from the germline V gene are MNHNS and SASEGT. Trimming cost V 6 bases and J 3 bases, with 11 bases left between them. CDR3 sequence reads: CASSLTEDTEAFF. The DNA for the CDR3 is TGTGCCAGCAGCCTTACAGAGGACACTGAAGCTTTCTTT.

This clone has only one observation. This sample includes further DNA sequences coding for the same CDR3. The chain links TRBV18 to TRBJ2-7; no firm D call. Trimming pared 0 bases from V and 5 bases from J, leaving 8 bases between. The germline V gene encodes CDR1 KGHSH and CDR2 LQKENI. The CDR3 covers 13 residues. This CDR3 is CASSPPTRDEQYF. CDR3 in DNA: TGTGCCAGCTCACCACCTACAAGGGACGAGCAGTACTTC. Full variable domain (missing parts from reference TRBV18 and TRBJ2-7): NAGVMQNPRHLVRRRGQEARLRCSPMKGHSHVYWYRQLPEEGLKFMVYLQKENIIDESGMPKERFSAEFPKEGPSILRIQQVVRGDSAAYFCASSPPTRDEQYFGPGTRLTVT.

The chain uses TRBV19 and TRBJ2-3; D is ambiguous. The V end was cut by 10 bases, the J end by 0 bases, with 11 bases between. The CDR3 extends over 13 amino acids. In germline, CDR1 is LNHDA, CDR2 SQIVND (reference sequence). CDR3 region: CATTTSSTDTQYF. The CDR3 bases are TGTGCCACTACTACATCTAGCACAGATACGCAGTATTTT.

The gene calls are TRBV25-1 and TRBJ1-1; 8 bases fit TRBD1. Trimming at V came to 3 bases and at J to 7 bases, leaving 7 bases not matched to a gene. The CDR3 covers 14 residues. The germline V gene has CDR1 MGHDK and CDR2 SYGVNS. The CDR3 spells CASSERDRGIEAFF. The CDR3 DNA is TGTGCCAGCAGTGAGCGCGACAGGGGAATTGAAGCTTTCTTT.

This clone was seen only a few times. The chain links TRBV19 to TRBJ1-1, with D possibly TRBD1 on 5 matching bases. Germline CDR1 reads LNHDA; CDR2 reads SQIVND (reference sequence). This CDR3 region has 14 residues. The V gene lost 7 bases and the J gene lost 3 bases, with 15 bases spanning the gap. The CDR3 is CASTKGRVYTEAFF. The CDR3 nucleotides are TGTGCCAGTACCAAGGGGAGGGTGTACACTGAAGCTTTCTTT.

In its sample, this clone was seen a few times. The chain combines TRBV18 with TRBJ2-7; D might be TRBD2 (5 bases). The CDR3 runs to 15 residues. V lost 0 bases and J lost 1, with 10 bases in between. Germline V gene sequence: CDR1 KGHSH, CDR2 LQKENI. The chain's CDR3 is CASSPPGRESYEQYF. CDR3 coding DNA: TGTGCCAGCTCACCACCTGGTAGGGAGTCCTACGAGCAGTACTTC. The full variable domain, completed using reference TRBV18 and TRBJ2-7, is NAGVMQNPRHLVRRRGQEARLRCSPMKGHSHVYWYRQLPEEGLKFMVYLQKENIIDESGMPKERFSAEFPKEGPSILRIQQVVRGDSAAYFCASSPPGRESYEQYFGPGTRLTVT.

The chain is built from TRBV10-1 and TRBJ2-5; weak D call: TRBD1 (6 bases). The CDR3 is 14 residues long. CDR1 and CDR2 (germline): WNHNN, SYGVQD (reference sequence). Trimming cost V 3 bases and J 3 bases, with 11 bases left between them. Here the CDR3 reads CASSEDRRKETQYF. The CDR3 DNA reads TGCGCCAGCAGTGAAGACAGGCGAAAAGAGACCCAGTACTTC.

The CDR3 spells CASSPNGQNTEAFF. The CDR3, as DNA: TGTGCCAGCAGCCCGAATGGGCAGAACACTGAAGCTTTCTTT. V and J are TRBV9 and TRBJ1-1; D is unclear. Germline values: CDR1 SGDLS, CDR2 YYNGEE. Trimming pared 4 bases from V and 1 base from J, leaving 11 bases between. The CDR3 is made up of 14 amino acids.

In regard to this clone: Distinct nucleotide sequences in the sample also encode this CDR3. The chain has TRBV5-6 and TRBJ1-2, with D possibly TRBD1 on 6 matching bases. Trimming took 4 bases from V and 2 from J, leaving 15 bases between them. The CDR3 sequence is 15 residues long. Germline-derived CDR1 and CDR2 are SGHDT and YYEEEE. CDR3 region: CASSPGTGRNYGYTF. The CDR3 DNA is TGTGCCAGCAGCCCGGGTACAGGGAGGAACTATGGCTACACCTTC.

V is TRBV29-1 and J is TRBJ2-5; 8 bases line up with TRBD1. The J call is doubtful: the DNA matches TRBJ2-7 better. Germline-derived CDR1 and CDR2 are SQVTM and ANQGSEA. This CDR3 has 12 amino acids. CDR3 in DNA: TGCAGCTTCCGGACAGGGCAGCGCGAGCAGTACTTC. It is translated as CSFRTGQREQYF.

This clone appeared once. V gene TRBV18 combines with J gene TRBJ1-4, with TRBD1 as a possible D gene (6 bases). The V end was cut by 2 bases, the J end by 7 bases, with 14 bases between. The CDR3 spans 15 residues. Per germline, CDR1 KGHSH and CDR2 LQKENI. CDR3 DNA sequence: TGTGCCAGCTCACCAACTGAGGGGGTTTCTGAAAAACTGTTTTTT. Translating gives CASSPTEGVSEKLFF.

The chain employs TRBV6-1 and TRBJ2-7; 9 bases match TRBD1. This CDR3 is 14 amino acids long. Germline trimming cut 4 bases from V and 3 bases from J; bases unmatched to any gene: 4. The germline V gene encodes CDR1 MNHNS and CDR2 SASEGT. The CDR3 protein is CASSVGQGIYEQYF. The CDR3 DNA sequence: TGTGCCAGCAGTGTAGGACAGGGGATCTACGAGCAGTACTTC.

The CDR3 protein is CAIRGTEKASYEQYF. In nucleotides, the CDR3 is TGTGCCATCAGGGGAACGGAAAAAGCCTCCTACGAGCAGTACTTC. V and J are TRBV10-3 and TRBJ2-7, with D unclear. This CDR3 comprises 15 residues. Trimming removed 6 bases at V and 0 bases at J, with 15 bases between. CDR1 and CDR2 from the germline V gene are ENHRY and SYGVKD.

The genes are TRBV5-1 and TRBJ1-5; D is possibly TRBD1 (5 bases). This CDR3 has 14 residues. CDR1 is SGHRS and CDR2 is YFSETQ in the germline V gene. Trimming pared 0 bases from V and 5 bases from J, leaving 9 bases between. DNA for the CDR3: TGCGCCAGCAGCTTGGGTCCAGGGCATCAGCCCCAGCATTTT. This translates into CASSLGPGHQPQHF.

This chain links TRBV4-1 with TRBJ1-2, with D hard to call. Germline CDR1 is MGHRA and CDR2 is YSYEKL. Trimming shortened V by 0 bases and J by 4 bases, and 12 bases separated the two germline ends. CDR3 length: 15 residues. The CDR3 is CASSQEDYRVYGYTF. DNA for the CDR3: TGCGCCAGCAGCCAAGAGGACTATAGGGTCTATGGCTACACCTTC.

This clone was counted once. The chain carries TRBV6-5 and TRBJ2-7, with D possibly matching TRBD1 (5 bases). Germline-derived CDR1 and CDR2 are MNHEY and SVGAGI. V lost 0 bases and J lost 2, with 14 bases in between. CDR3 length: 16 residues. Written as DNA, the CDR3 is TGTGCCAGCAGTTACTCGAAACAGGTGTACACCTACGAGCAGTACTTC. Its protein is CASSYSKQVYTYEQYF.

This clone occurred once. J is TRBJ2-1 and V is TRBV7-8, with no clear D. V dropped 1 base and J dropped 7 bases, with 11 bases sitting between them. In germline, CDR1 is SGHVS, CDR2 FQNEAQ. This CDR3 is built from 14 residues. The chain's CDR3 is CASSLESGLNEQFF. The CDR3 coding sequence is TGTGCCAGCAGCTTAGAATCTGGCCTGAATGAGCAGTTCTTC.

The chain combines TRBV5-5 with TRBJ1-2, with a possible D match to TRBD1 (6 bases). Germline CDR1 reads SGHKS; CDR2 reads YYEKEE (reference sequence). The V gene lost 0 bases and the J gene lost 0 bases, with 12 bases spanning the gap. There are 16 residues in the CDR3. CDR3 sequence: CASSLAGVLTNYGYTF. The CDR3 DNA follows: TGTGCCAGCAGCTTGGCAGGGGTTTTGACTAACTATGGCTACACCTTC. The whole variable domain, filled in from reference TRBV5-5 and TRBJ1-2, reads DAGVTQSPTHLIKTRGQQVTLRCSPISGHKSVSWYQQVLGQGPQFIFQYYEKEERGRGNFPDRFSARQFPNYSSELNVNALLLGDSALYLCASSLAGVLTNYGYTFGSGTRLTVV.

V is TRBV2 and J is TRBJ2-1, with 10 bases identical to TRBD1. Losses at the gene ends were 7 bases for V and 7 bases for J; bases not matched to a gene: 10. Germline loops: CDR1 SNHLY, CDR2 FYNNEI. The CDR3 covers 15 residues. Written as DNA, the CDR3 is TGTGCCAGCACGGGGCGGGACAGGGGTAGGAATGAGCAGTTCTTC. The encoded protein is CASTGRDRGRNEQFF.